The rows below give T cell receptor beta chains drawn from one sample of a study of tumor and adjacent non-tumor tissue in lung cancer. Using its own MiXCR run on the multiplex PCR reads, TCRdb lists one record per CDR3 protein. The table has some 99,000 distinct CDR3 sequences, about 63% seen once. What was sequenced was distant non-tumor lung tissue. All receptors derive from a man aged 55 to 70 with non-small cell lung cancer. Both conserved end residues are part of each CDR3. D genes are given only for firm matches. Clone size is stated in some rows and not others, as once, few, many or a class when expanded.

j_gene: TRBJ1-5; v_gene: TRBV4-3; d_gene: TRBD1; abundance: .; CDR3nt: TGCGTCAGCAGCCCGACAGGGGGCAGTCAGCCCCAGGATTTT; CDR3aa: CVSSPTGGSQPQDF
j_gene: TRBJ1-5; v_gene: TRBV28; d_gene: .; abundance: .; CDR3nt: TGTGCCAGCAGCCTTGCACAGGGCCGTCCTTGGTCCCAACATTTT; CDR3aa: CASSLAQGRPWSQHF
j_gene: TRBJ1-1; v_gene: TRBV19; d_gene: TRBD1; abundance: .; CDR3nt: TGTGTCAGTAGTTACGGACAGGGGTCTGAAGCTTTCTTT; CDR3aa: CVSSYGQGSEAFF
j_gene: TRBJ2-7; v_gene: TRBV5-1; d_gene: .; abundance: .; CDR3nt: TGCGCCAGCAGCGGGAACGAGGGCAACTACGTGCAGTACTTC; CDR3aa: CASSGNEGNYVQYF
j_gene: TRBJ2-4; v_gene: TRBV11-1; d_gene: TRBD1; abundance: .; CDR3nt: TGTGCCAGCAGCTTGGCAGGGGGCAACATCCAGTGCTTC; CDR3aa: CASSLAGGNIQCF
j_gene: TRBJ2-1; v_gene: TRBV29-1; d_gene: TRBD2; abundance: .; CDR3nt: TGCAGCGTTTGGAACGGGGGGTCATACAATGAGCAGTTCTTC; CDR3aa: CSVWNGGSYNEQFF
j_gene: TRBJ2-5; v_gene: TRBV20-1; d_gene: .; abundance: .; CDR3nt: TGCAGTGCTAGAGTGACCAGGGGCCCGGTTGGGACCCAGTACTTC; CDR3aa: CSARVTRGPVGTQYF
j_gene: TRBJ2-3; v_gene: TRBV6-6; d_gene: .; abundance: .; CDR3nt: TGTGCCAGCAGTTACGGGGAGGACTGTTTCCACACAGATACGCGGTATTTT; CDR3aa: CASSYGEDCFHTDTRYF
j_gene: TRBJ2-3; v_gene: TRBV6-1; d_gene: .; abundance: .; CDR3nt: TGTACCAGCTGTGATGGGGTGTTCGGAGATACGCAGTATTTT; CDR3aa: CTSCDGVFGDTQYF
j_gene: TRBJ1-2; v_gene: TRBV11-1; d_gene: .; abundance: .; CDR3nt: TGTACCAGCAGCGCCGGGACATGGGGCCCGGAGGACTATGGCTACACCTTC; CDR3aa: CTSSAGTWGPEDYGYTF
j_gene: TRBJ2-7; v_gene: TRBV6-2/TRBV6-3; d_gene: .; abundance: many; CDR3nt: TGTGCCAGCAGTTACTCAGCCTACGAGCAGTACTTC; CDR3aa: CASSYSAYEQYF
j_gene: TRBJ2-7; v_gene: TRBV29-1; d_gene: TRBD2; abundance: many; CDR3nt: TGCAGCGGCGACAGAGGAGCGGGAGGCCTTTCCTACGAGCAGTACTTC; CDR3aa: CSGDRGAGGLSYEQYF
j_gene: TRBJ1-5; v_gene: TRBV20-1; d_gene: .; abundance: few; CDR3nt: TGCAGTGCTAAGGGGGGGGCTAGCAATCAGCCCCAGCATTTT; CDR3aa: CSAKGGASNQPQHF
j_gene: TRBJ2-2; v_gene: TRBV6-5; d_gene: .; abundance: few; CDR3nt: TGTGCCAGCAGTCACTCGACAGACACGGGGGAGCTGTTTTTT; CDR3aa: CASSHSTDTGELFF
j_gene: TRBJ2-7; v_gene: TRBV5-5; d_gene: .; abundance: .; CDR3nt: TGTGCCATCATCTACCCCGAGGGACACCGAGAGCAGTACTTC; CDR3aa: CAIIYPEGHREQYF
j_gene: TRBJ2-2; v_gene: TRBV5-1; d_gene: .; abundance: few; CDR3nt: TGCGCCAGCAGGTCTCAGTTCGGCGGGGAGCTGTTTTTT; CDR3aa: CASRSQFGGELFF
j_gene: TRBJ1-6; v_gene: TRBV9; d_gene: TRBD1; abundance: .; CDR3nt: TGTGCCAGCAGCGAGGACAGGGCCAATTCACCCCTCCACTTT; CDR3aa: CASSEDRANSPLHF
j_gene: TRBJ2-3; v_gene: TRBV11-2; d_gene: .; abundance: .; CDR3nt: TGTGCCAGCAGCTTAGTAGGCAGTATAGATACGCAGTATTTT; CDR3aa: CASSLVGSIDTQYF
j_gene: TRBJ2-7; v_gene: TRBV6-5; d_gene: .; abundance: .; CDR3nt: TGTGCCAGCAGGCAGGGTGCCGCCTACAAGCAGTACTTC; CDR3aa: CASRQGAAYKQYF
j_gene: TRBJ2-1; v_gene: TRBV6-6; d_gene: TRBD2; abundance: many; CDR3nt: TGTGCCAGCAGTTACTCACTAGCGGGAGGGAATGAGCAGTTCTTC; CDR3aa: CASSYSLAGGNEQFF
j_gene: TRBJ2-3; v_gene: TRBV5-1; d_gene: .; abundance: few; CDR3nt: TGCGCCGGCAGCTTGGCGGGTTTCCCAGATACGCAGTATTTT; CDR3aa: CAGSLAGFPDTQYF
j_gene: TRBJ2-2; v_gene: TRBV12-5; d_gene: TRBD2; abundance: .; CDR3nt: TGTGCTAGTGCCCCGGGGGGCGGGAGGGCCAGAAACACCGGGGAGCTGTTATTT; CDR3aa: CASAPGGGRARNTGELLF
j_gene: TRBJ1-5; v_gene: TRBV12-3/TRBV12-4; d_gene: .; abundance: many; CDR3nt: TGTGCCAGCAGTCTTGGGGGGGGCAATCAGCCCCAGCATTTT; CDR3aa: CASSLGGGNQPQHF
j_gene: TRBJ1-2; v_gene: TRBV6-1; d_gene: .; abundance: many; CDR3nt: TGTGCCAGCAGTGAATGGGGAGCAAGAGACTATGGCTACACCTTC; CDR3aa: CASSEWGARDYGYTF
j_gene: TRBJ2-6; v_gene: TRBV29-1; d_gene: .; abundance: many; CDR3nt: TGCAGCGTTGAAGGGGATGGGGCCAACGTCCTGACTTTC; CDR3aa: CSVEGDGANVLTF
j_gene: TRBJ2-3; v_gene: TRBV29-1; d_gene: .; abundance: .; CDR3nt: TGCAGCCACAGGGTGGCCACAGATACGCAATATTTT; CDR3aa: CSHRVATDTQYF
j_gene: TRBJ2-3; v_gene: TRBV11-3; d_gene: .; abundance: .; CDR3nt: TGTGCCAGCAGCTTTGGCTGGAAAGGGGATACGCAGTATTTT; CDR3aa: CASSFGWKGDTQYF
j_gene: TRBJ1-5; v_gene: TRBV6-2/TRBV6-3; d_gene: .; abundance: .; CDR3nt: TGTGCCAGCAGCTCCGACGGCCTTTATCAACCCCAGCATTTT; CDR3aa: CASSSDGLYQPQHF